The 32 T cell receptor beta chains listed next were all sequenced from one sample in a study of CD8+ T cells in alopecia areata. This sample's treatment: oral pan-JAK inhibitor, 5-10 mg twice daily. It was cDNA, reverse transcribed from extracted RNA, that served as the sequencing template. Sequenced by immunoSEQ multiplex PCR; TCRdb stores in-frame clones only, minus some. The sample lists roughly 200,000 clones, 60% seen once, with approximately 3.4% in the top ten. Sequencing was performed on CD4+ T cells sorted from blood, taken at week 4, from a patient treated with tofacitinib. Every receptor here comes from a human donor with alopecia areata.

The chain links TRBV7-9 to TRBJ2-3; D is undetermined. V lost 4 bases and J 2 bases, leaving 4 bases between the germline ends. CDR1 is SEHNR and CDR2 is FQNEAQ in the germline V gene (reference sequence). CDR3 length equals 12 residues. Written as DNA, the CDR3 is TGTGCCAGCAGCTATTCCACAGATACGCAGTATTTT. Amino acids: CASSYSTDTQYF.

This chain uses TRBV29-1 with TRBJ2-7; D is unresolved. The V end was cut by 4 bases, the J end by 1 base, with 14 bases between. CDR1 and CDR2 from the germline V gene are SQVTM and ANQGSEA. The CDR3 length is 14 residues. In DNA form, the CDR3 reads TGCAGCGTTGTGGGTGTCAGAAAATCCTACGAGCAGTACTTC. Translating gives CSVVGVRKSYEQYF.

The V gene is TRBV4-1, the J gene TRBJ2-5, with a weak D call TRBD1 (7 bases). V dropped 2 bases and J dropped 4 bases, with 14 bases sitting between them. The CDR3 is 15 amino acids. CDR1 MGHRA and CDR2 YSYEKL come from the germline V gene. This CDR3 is CASSQPQGGGETQYF. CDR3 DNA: TGCGCCAGCAGCCAACCCCAGGGGGGAGGAGAGACCCAGTACTTC.

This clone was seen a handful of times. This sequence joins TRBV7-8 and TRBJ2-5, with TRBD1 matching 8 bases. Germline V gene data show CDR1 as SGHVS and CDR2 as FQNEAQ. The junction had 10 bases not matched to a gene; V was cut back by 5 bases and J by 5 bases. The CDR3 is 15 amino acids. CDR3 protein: CASSRRTGIMETQYF. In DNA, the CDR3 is TGTGCCAGCAGCCGCCGGACAGGGATTATGGAGACCCAGTACTTC.

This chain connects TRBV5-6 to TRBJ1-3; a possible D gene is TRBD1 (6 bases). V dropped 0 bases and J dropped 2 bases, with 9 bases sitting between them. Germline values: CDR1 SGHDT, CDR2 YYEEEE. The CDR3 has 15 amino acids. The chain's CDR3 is CASSLDRAAGNTIYF. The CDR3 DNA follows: TGTGCCAGCAGCTTGGACAGGGCGGCTGGAAACACCATATATTTT.

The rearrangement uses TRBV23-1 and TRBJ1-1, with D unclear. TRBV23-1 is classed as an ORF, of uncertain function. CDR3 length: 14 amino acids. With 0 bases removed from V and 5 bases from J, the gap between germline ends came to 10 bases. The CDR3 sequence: CASSQSRRGTEAFF. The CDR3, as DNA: TGCGCCAGCAGTCAATCAAGACGTGGGACTGAAGCTTTCTTT.

The CDR3 loop is CAWSPRGIGAFF. The CDR3 DNA follows: TGTGCCTGGAGCCCCAGGGGGATAGGGGCTTTCTTT. The V and J genes are TRBV30 and TRBJ1-1; 7 bases are a match to TRBD1. The germline V gene encodes CDR1 GTSNPN and CDR2 SVGIG (reference sequence). J was trimmed by 11 bases and V by 3 bases; bases with no gene match: 9. The CDR3 contains 12 residues.

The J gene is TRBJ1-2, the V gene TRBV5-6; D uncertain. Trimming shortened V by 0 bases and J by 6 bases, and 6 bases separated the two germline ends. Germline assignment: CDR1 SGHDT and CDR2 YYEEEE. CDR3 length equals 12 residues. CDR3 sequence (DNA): TGTGCCAGCAGCTTGGGGGGTGATGGCTACACCTTC. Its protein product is CASSLGGDGYTF.

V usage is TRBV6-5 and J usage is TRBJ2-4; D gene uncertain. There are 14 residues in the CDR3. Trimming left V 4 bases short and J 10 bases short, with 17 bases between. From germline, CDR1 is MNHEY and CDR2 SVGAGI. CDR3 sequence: CASSSALQMGIQYF. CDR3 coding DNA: TGTGCCAGCAGTTCCGCACTACAGATGGGGATTCAGTACTTC.

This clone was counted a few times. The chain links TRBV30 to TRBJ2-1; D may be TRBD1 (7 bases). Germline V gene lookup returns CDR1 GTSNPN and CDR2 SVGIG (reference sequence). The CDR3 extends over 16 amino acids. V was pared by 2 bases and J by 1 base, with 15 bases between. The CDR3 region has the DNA TGTGCCTGGAGTCTCCTCGCGGGACAGTCCTACAATGAGCAGTTCTTC. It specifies CAWSLLAGQSYNEQFF.

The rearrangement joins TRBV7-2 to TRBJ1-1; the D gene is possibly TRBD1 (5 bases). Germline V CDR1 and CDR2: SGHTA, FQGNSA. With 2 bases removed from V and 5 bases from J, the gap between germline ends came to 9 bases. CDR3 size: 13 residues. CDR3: CASSLSEGTEAFF. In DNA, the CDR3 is TGTGCCAGCAGCTTATCGGAGGGGACTGAAGCTTTCTTT.

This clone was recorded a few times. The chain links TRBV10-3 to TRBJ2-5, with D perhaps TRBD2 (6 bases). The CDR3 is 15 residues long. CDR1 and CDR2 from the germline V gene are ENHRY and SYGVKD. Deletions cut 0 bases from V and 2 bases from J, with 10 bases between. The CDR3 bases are TGTGCCATCAGTGAGTCGAGCGGGCGTCAAGAGACCCAGTACTTC. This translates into CAISESSGRQETQYF.

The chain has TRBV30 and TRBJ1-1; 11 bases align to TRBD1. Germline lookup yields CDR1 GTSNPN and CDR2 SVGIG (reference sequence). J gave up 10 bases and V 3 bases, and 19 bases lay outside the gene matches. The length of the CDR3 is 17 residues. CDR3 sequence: CAWRGPGQGARSVGAFF. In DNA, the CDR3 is TGTGCCTGGAGGGGACCCGGACAGGGGGCGCGCTCAGTTGGAGCTTTCTTT. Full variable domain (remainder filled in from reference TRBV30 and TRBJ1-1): SQTIHQWPATLVQPVGSPLSLECTVEGTSNPNLYWYRQAAGRGLQLLFYSVGIGQISSEVPQNLSASRPQDRQFILSSKKLLLSDSGFYLCAWRGPGQGARSVGAFFGQGTRLTVV.

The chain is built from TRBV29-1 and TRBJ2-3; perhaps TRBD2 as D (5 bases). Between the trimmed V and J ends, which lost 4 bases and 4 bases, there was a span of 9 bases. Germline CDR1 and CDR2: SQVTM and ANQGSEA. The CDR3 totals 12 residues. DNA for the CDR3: TGCAGCGTTGGGGGAGTCGCAGATACGCAGTATTTT. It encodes CSVGGVADTQYF.

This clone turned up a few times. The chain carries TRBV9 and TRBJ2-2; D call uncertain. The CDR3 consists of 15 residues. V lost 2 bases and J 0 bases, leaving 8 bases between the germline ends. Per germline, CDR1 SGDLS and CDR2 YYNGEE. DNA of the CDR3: TGTGCCAGCAGCGTTGGGGTCGCGAACACCGGGGAGCTGTTTTTT. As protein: CASSVGVANTGELFF.

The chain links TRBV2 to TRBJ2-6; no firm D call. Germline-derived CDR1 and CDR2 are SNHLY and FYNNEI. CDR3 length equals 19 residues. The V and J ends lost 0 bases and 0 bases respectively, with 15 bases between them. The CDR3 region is CASSEARVTASSGANVLTF. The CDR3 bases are TGTGCCAGCAGTGAAGCGCGCGTTACCGCCAGCTCTGGGGCCAACGTCCTGACTTTC.

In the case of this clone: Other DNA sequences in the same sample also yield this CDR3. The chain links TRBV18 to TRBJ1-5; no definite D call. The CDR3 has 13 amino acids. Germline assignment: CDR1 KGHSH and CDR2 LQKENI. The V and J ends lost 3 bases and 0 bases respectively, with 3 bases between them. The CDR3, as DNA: TGTGCCAGCTCACCCGATAGCAATCAGCCCCAGCATTTT. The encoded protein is CASSPDSNQPQHF.

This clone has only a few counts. This CDR3 is CASSLGGAQAFEQFF. CDR3 in DNA: TGCGCCAGCAGCCTCGGGGGGGCCCAGGCATTCGAGCAGTTCTTC. The chain couples TRBV5-1 to TRBJ2-1; TRBD2 aligns across 8 bases. This CDR3 has 15 residues. The junction had 13 bases not matched to a gene; V was cut back by 4 bases and J by 10 bases. The germline CDR1 and CDR2 sequences are SGHRS and YFSETQ.

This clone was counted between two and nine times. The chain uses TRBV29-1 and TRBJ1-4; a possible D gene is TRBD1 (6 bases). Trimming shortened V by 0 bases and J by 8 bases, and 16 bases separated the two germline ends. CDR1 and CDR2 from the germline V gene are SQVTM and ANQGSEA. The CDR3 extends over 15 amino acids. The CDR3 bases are TGCAGCGTTGAAGAGATTGGGGGGGCTCGGGAAAAACTGTTTTTT. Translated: CSVEEIGGAREKLFF.

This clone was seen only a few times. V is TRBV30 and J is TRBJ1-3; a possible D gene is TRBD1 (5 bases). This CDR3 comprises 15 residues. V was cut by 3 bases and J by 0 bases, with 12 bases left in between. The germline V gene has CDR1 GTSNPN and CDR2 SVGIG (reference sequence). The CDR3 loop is CAWSRDSNSGNTIYF. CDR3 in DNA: TGTGCCTGGAGCAGAGACAGTAACTCTGGAAACACCATATATTTT.

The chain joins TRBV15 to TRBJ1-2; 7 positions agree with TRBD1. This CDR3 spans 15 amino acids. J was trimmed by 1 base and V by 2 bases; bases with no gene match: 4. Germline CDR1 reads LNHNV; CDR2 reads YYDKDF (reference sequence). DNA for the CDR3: TGTGCCACCAGCAGATATACAGGGGATAACTATGGCTACACCTTC. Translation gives CATSRYTGDNYGYTF.

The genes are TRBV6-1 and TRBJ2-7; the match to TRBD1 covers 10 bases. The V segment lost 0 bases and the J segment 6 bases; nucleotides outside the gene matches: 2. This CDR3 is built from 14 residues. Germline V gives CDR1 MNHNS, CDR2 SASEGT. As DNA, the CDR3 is TGTGCCAGCAGTGAAGCGGGACAGGGGTTCGAGCAGTACTTC. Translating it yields CASSEAGQGFEQYF.

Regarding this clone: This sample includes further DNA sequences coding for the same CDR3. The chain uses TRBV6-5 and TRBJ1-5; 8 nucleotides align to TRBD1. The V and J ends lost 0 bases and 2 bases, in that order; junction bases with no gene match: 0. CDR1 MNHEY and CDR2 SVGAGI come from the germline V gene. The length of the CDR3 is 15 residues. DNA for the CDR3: TGTGCCAGCAGTTACTCGGGACAGGGCAATCAGCCCCAGCATTTT. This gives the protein CASSYSGQGNQPQHF.

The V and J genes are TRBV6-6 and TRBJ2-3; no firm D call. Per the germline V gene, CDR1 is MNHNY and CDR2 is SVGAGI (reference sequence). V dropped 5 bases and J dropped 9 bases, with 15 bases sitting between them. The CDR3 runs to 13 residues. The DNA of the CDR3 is TGTGCCAGCAGTCCGGGCCCCATGGCCACGCAGTATTTT. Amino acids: CASSPGPMATQYF.

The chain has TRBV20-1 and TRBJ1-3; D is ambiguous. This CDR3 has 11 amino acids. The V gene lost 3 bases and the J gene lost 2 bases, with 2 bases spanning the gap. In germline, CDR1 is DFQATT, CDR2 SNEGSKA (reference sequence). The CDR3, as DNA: TGCAGTGCTAGCCCTGGAAACACCATATATTTT. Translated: CSASPGNTIYF.

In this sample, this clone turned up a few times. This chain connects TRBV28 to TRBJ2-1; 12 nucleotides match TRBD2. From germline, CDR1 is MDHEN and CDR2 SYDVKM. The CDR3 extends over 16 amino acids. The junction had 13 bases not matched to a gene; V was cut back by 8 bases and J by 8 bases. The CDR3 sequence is CASWTPSLAGGHEQFF. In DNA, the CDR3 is TGTGCCAGCTGGACGCCGTCACTAGCGGGGGGCCATGAGCAGTTCTTC. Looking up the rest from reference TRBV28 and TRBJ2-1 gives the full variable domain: DVKVTQSSRYLVKRTGEKVFLECVQDMDHENMFWYRQDPGLGLRLIYFSYDVKMKEKGDIPEGYSVSREKKERFSLILESASTNQTSMYLCASWTPSLAGGHEQFFGPGTRLTVL.

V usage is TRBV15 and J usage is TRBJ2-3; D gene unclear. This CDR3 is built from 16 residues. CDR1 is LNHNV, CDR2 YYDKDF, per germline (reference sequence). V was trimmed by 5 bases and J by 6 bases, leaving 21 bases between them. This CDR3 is CATSASDSDPSDTQYF. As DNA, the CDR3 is TGTGCCACCAGCGCTTCCGACTCCGATCCTTCTGATACGCAGTATTTT.

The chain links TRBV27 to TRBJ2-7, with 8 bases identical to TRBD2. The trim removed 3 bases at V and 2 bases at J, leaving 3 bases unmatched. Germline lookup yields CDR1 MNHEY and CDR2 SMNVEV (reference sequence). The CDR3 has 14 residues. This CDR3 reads CASSFRGGTYEQYF. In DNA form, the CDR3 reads TGTGCCAGCAGTTTCCGGGGGGGCACCTACGAGCAGTACTTC.

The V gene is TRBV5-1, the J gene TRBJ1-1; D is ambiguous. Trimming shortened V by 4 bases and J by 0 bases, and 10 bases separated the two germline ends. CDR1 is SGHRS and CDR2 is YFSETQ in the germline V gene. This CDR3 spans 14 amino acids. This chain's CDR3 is CASSPEGMNTEAFF. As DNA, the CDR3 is TGCGCCAGCAGCCCGGAGGGAATGAACACTGAAGCTTTCTTT.

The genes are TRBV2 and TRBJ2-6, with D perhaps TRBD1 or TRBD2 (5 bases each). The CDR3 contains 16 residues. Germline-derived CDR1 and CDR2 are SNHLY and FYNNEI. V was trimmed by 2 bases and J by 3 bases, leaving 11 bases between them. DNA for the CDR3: TGTGCCAGCAGTGAATATGGGACCTTTGGGGCCAACGTCCTGACTTTC. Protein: CASSEYGTFGANVLTF.

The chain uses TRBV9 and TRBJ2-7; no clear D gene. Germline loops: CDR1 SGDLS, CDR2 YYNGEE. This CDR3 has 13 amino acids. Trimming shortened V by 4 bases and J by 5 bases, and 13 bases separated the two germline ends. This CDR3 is CASSPRMRNEQYF. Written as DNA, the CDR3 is TGTGCCAGCAGCCCCAGAATGAGGAACGAGCAGTACTTC.

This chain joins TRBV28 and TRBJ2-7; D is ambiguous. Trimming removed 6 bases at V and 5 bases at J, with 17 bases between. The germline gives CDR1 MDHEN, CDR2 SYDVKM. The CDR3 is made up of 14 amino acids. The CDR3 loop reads CASSTVPRTHEQYF. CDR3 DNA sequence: TGTGCCAGCAGCACCGTGCCCCGGACCCACGAGCAGTACTTC.